This passage covers 13 T cell receptor beta chains from one sample sequenced in a study of blood T cells in healthy people across ages (dated by TCRdb to between 2014 and 2016). The method was 5' RACE. The instrument given in TCRdb is Illumina HiSeq 2500. A second PCR of about 7 to 12 cycles was performed with a sample-barcoded 5' primer and a J-beta primer mix. In TCRdb, the public reads were trimmed at Q25 with fastp and aligned with MiXCR, with productive beta chains retained. Rows with one shared CDR3 protein collapse into an entry with the most common genes and DNA. The sample table contains hundreds of thousands of distinct CDR3 sequences; only one count was recorded for approximately 49% of them. The ten largest clones capture 30% to 40% of the sample. Sequencing was carried out using blood. The receptor source for this set is a woman aged 60-75 years in good health.

This clonotype has a handful of counts. The chain's CDR3 is CASATSLRYNEQFF. CDR3 coding DNA: TGTGCCAGCGCTACTAGCCTGAGATACAATGAGCAGTTCTTC. The V call is TRBV7-8, the J call TRBJ2-1, with D possibly TRBD2 on 6 matching bases. V was shortened by 8 bases and J by 4 bases, with 15 bases between the two germline ends. CDR1 and CDR2 (germline): SGHVS, FQNEAQ. The CDR3 is made up of 14 amino acids.

The V call is TRBV4-2, the J call TRBJ2-4; no clear D gene. The J call may be incorrect, as the DNA end agrees better with TRBJ2-7. The CDR3 is made up of 15 amino acids. CDR1 is LGHNA, CDR2 YNFKEQ, per germline. The CDR3 region is CASSQGGKIDDEQYF. The CDR3 nucleotides read TGTGCCAGCAGCCAAGGAGGTAAGATTGATGACGAGCAGTACTTC.

This clonotype was seen a few times. The V call is TRBV20-1, the J call TRBJ2-3, with a weak D call TRBD1 (5 bases). V lost 2 bases and J lost 3, with 12 bases in between. The CDR3 extends over 14 amino acids. The germline V gene encodes CDR1 DFQATT and CDR2 SNEGSKA (reference sequence). The CDR3, as DNA: TGCAGTGCTAGACCCATGGGGCGTACAGATACGCAGTATTTT. It encodes CSARPMGRTDTQYF.

The rearrangement links TRBV7-2 to TRBJ2-5, with 8 bases that match TRBD2. The CDR3 loop spans 15 amino acids. V was clipped by 3 bases and J by 7 bases; unmatched bases: 10. Germline CDR1 is SGHTA and CDR2 is FQGNSA. The CDR3 DNA is TGTGCCAGCAGCTTGGGACTAGTGGGAGGGTGGACCCAGTACTTC. Its translation is CASSLGLVGGWTQYF. The entire variable domain, with the rest obtained from reference TRBV7-2 and TRBJ2-5, is as follows: GAGVSQSPSNKVTEKGKDVELRCDPISGHTALYWYRQSLGQGLEFLIYFQGNSAPDKSGLPSDRFSAERTGGSVSTLTIQRTQQEDSAVYLCASSLGLVGGWTQYFGPGTRLLVL.

The J gene is TRBJ2-1, the V gene TRBV2; 10 bases agree with TRBD1. Germline lookup yields CDR1 SNHLY and CDR2 FYNNEI. The trim removed 4 bases at V and 7 bases at J, leaving 13 bases unmatched. The CDR3 covers 17 residues. The CDR3 nucleotides are TGTGCCAGCAGTGGTAAGATGAGGACAGGGGGAACTAATGAGCAGTTCTTC. Its translation is CASSGKMRTGGTNEQFF.

The chain recombines TRBV4-3 with TRBJ2-3; D may be TRBD1 (5 bases). Germline V gene lookup returns CDR1 LGHNA and CDR2 YSLEER. V lost 0 bases and J lost 6, with 16 bases in between. The CDR3 is 16 amino acids. The CDR3 loop reads CASSQDRGRGSDTQYF. The CDR3 coding sequence is TGCGCCAGCAGCCAAGATAGGGGCCGTGGTTCGGATACGCAGTATTTT.

This sequence joins TRBV6-6 and TRBJ1-1; D is ambiguous. Trimming stripped 6 bases from V and 8 bases from J, with 13 bases between. The CDR3 has 12 amino acids. Germline CDR1 MNHNY, CDR2 SVGAGI (reference sequence). This chain's CDR3 is CASSQEQGEAFF. CDR3 DNA: TGTGCCAGCAGCCAGGAACAAGGGGAAGCTTTCTTT.

The chain uses TRBV7-2 and TRBJ2-7; 9 bases match TRBD1. Matching the DNA end better, TRBJ2-4 makes the J call doubtful. CDR3 size: 15 residues. CDR1 is SGHTA and CDR2 is FQGNSA in the germline V gene. The CDR3 reads CASSFTGGSENIQYF. The CDR3 nucleotides read TGTGCCAGCAGCTTCACAGGGGGCAGCGAAAACATTCAGTACTTC.

This clonotype was seen only a few times. The rearrangement links TRBV6-1 to TRBJ2-3; D is perhaps TRBD1 or TRBD2 (5 bases each). The CDR3 has 17 residues. Trimming removed 8 bases from V and 5 bases from J, with 26 bases in between. The germline CDR1 and CDR2 sequences are MNHNS and SASEGT. The CDR3 DNA sequence: TGTGCCAGCTCCCTCCAGGCCGGGACGCCCATCCAAGATACGCAGTATTTT. Translation: CASSLQAGTPIQDTQYF.

This clonotype was seen at least ten times. This chain joins TRBV5-1 and TRBJ2-1; 7 bases are a match to TRBD2. Looked up from germline, CDR1 is SGHRS and CDR2 is YFSETQ. The junction had 11 bases not matched to a gene; V was cut back by 6 bases and J by 8 bases. The CDR3 runs 14 residues. The CDR3 loop is CASTRDYRGDEQFF. CDR3 nucleotide sequence: TGCGCCAGCACTAGGGACTATCGCGGCGATGAGCAGTTCTTC.

The chain combines TRBV7-2 with TRBJ2-5; D is possibly TRBD2 (5 bases). Trimming stripped 8 bases from V and 1 base from J, with 8 bases between. Germline lookup yields CDR1 SGHTA and CDR2 FQGNSA. The CDR3 contains 12 residues. DNA for the CDR3: TGTGCCAGCGGCCGGGGCCAAGAGACCCAGTACTTC. Its protein is CASGRGQETQYF.

The rearrangement uses TRBV20-1 and TRBJ2-5, with D possibly being TRBD2 (6 bases). Gene TRBJ2-7 matches the end of the DNA better, so the J call may be wrong. CDR3 size: 14 residues. Germline V gives CDR1 DFQATT, CDR2 SNEGSKA (reference sequence). Written as DNA, the CDR3 is TGCAGTGCTAGAGACGCGGGGATCCTCTCCGAGCAGTACTTC. It codes for CSARDAGILSEQYF.

The chain recombines TRBV4-3 with TRBJ2-7, with D possibly TRBD2 on 6 matching bases. V lost 0 bases and J 4 bases, leaving 22 bases between the germline ends. There are 18 residues in the CDR3. Germline assignment: CDR1 LGHNA and CDR2 YSLEER. The CDR3 spells CASSQDSSPGGKIYEQYF. The CDR3 DNA follows: TGCGCCAGCAGCCAAGATTCAAGTCCTGGGGGGAAAATTTACGAGCAGTACTTC.